These 31 T cell receptor beta chains originate from one sample sequenced in a study of cytomegalovirus exposure and HLA in healthy donors. Assay: immunoSEQ multiplex PCR; the TCRdb copy retains only in-frame clones and omits some. The sample shows about 160,000 clones, less than 90% of them seen only once. The material sequenced was PBMCs. The receptors here all came from a young woman in good health and CMV-seronegative.

This sequence joins TRBV9 and TRBJ1-2; D perhaps matches TRBD1 (5 bases). The CDR3 is 16 amino acids. V was clipped by 4 bases and J by 4 bases, with 20 bases between them. Per the germline V gene, CDR1 is SGDLS and CDR2 is YYNGEE. Written as DNA, the CDR3 is TGTGCCAGCAGCCCCGAAAGGGGTTGGACCTTCTATGGCTACACCTTC. The encoded protein is CASSPERGWTFYGYTF.

The J gene is TRBJ2-5, the V gene TRBV15, with TRBD1 identical over 9 bases. This CDR3 comprises 16 residues. Germline lookup yields CDR1 LNHNV and CDR2 YYDKDF (reference sequence). The ends lost 0 bases at V and 1 base at J; junction bases unmatched: 3. CDR3 bases: TGTGCCACCAGCAGAGATGAGGGACAGGGCCAAGAGACCCAGTACTTC. Its protein product is CATSRDEGQGQETQYF.

This chain joins TRBV20-1 and TRBJ2-7; TRBD2 aligns across 7 bases. Germline trimming cut 4 bases from V and 10 bases from J; bases unmatched to any gene: 7. This CDR3 has 11 amino acids. From germline, CDR1 is DFQATT and CDR2 SNEGSKA (reference sequence). The CDR3 region has the DNA TGCAGTGCTAAGGGAGGGGTCCCCCAGTACTTC. This gives the protein CSAKGGVPQYF.

The chain is built from TRBV27 and TRBJ1-4; D is uncertain. The CDR3 loop spans 12 amino acids. The V end was cut by 3 bases, the J end by 4 bases, with 3 bases between. Germline assignment: CDR1 MNHEY and CDR2 SMNVEV (reference sequence). For the CDR3, the DNA is TGTGCCAGCAGTTTCCTTAATGAAAAACTGTTTTTT. This gives the protein CASSFLNEKLFF. Using reference TRBV27 and TRBJ1-4 for the parts outside the CDR3, the full variable domain is EAQVTQNPRYLITVTGKKLTVTCSQNMNHEYMSWYRQDPGLGLRQIYYSMNVEVTDKGDVPEGYKVSRKEKRNFPLILESPSPNQTSLYFCASSFLNEKLFFGSGTQLSVL.

The rearrangement joins TRBV11-2 to TRBJ2-7; 12 positions match TRBD2. CDR3 length: 15 residues. The germline V gene has CDR1 SGHAT and CDR2 FQNNGV. V trimming: 4 bases; J trimming: 7 bases; junction bases outside the gene matches: 8. CDR3 amino acids: CASSSLAGGPVEQYF. Written as DNA, the CDR3 is TGTGCCAGCAGCTCCCTAGCGGGAGGGCCGGTAGAGCAGTACTTC.

The V and J genes are TRBV9 and TRBJ2-6, with D uncertain. The germline CDR1 and CDR2 sequences are SGDLS and YYNGEE. The length of the CDR3 is 16 residues. The V end was cut by 0 bases, the J end by 0 bases, with 7 bases between. The CDR3 nucleotides are TGTGCCAGCAGCGTAGACAGCTACTCTGGGGCCAACGTCCTGACTTTC. Translation: CASSVDSYSGANVLTF.

This clone has only a few counts. In DNA, the CDR3 is TGTGCCAGCGGTGGGACAGGGAGGAGCTCCTACGAGCAGTACTTC. Translating it yields CASGGTGRSSYEQYF. This chain joins TRBV2 and TRBJ2-7; 9 bases align to TRBD1. Losses at the gene ends were 8 bases for V and 0 bases for J; bases not matched to a gene: 8. CDR1 and CDR2 (germline): SNHLY, FYNNEI. This CDR3 is built from 15 residues.

This clone was counted a few times. The J gene is TRBJ1-5, the V gene TRBV10-3, with a possible D match to TRBD1 (6 bases). The CDR3 covers 14 residues. CDR1 ENHRY and CDR2 SYGVKD come from the germline V gene. V was trimmed by 6 bases and J by 2 bases, leaving 11 bases between them. The CDR3 sequence: CAIREAGGNQPQHF. The CDR3 DNA reads as TGTGCCATCAGGGAGGCAGGGGGCAATCAGCCCCAGCATTTT.

The V call is TRBV5-6, the J call TRBJ1-2, with D uncertain. The CDR3 has 12 amino acids. Trimming took off 0 bases at V and 5 bases at J, with 5 bases between the two ends. From germline, CDR1 is SGHDT and CDR2 YYEEEE. The CDR3 DNA reads TGTGCCAGCAGCTTGGGGCAGTATGGCTACACCTTC. Its protein is CASSLGQYGYTF.

The J gene is TRBJ2-7, the V gene TRBV10-2; D call uncertain. The germline V gene has CDR1 WSHSY and CDR2 SAAADI. V was cut by 2 bases and J by 0 bases, with 8 bases left in between. The CDR3 is 14 amino acids. CDR3 coding DNA: TGCGCCAGCAGTGAGCCGGGTAGCTCCTACGAGCAGTACTTC. Translation gives CASSEPGSSYEQYF.

The chain joins TRBV5-5 to TRBJ2-7; 7 bases are shared with TRBD1. The V and J ends lost 4 bases and 2 bases, in that order; junction bases with no gene match: 6. Germline V gene data show CDR1 as SGHKS and CDR2 as YYEKEE (reference sequence). This CDR3 is 14 amino acids long. The CDR3 region has the DNA TGTGCCAGCAGCCGCCGACAGGGTACCTACGAGCAGTACTTC. Translation gives CASSRRQGTYEQYF.

The chain combines TRBV2 with TRBJ1-5; a possible D gene is TRBD1 (6 bases). V gave up 8 bases and J gave up 2 bases, with 22 bases separating them. Germline CDR1 SNHLY, CDR2 FYNNEI. This CDR3 region has 17 residues. The CDR3: CASGSLGAPWGNQPQHF. The CDR3 DNA is TGTGCCAGCGGATCCTTGGGGGCACCTTGGGGCAATCAGCCCCAGCATTTT.

The rearrangement joins TRBV6-4 to TRBJ1-2; 9 bases agree with TRBD1. Looked up from germline, CDR1 is MRHNA and CDR2 is SNTAGT. With 6 bases clipped from V and 7 bases from J, the junction kept 9 bases outside the gene matches. The CDR3 contains 14 residues. CDR3 in amino acids: CASSKTGGYGGYTF. For the CDR3, the DNA is TGTGCCAGCAGCAAGACAGGGGGGTATGGTGGCTACACCTTC.

This chain links TRBV7-9 with TRBJ2-5; 8 bases line up with TRBD2. V dropped 1 base and J dropped 5; count of bases not matched to a gene: 12. Germline CDR1 SEHNR, CDR2 FQNEAQ (reference sequence). This CDR3 has 17 residues. CDR3 amino acids: CASSLGSSGGDMETQYF. In DNA form, the CDR3 reads TGTGCCAGCAGCTTAGGGTCCAGCGGGGGAGACATGGAGACCCAGTACTTC.

This chain connects TRBV29-1 to TRBJ2-1; 11 bases match TRBD2. The CDR3 contains 17 residues. The V segment lost 6 bases and the J segment 0 bases; nucleotides outside the gene matches: 10. From germline, CDR1 is SQVTM and CDR2 ANQGSEA. Here the CDR3 reads CSVEVGLADSSYNEQFF. In DNA, the CDR3 is TGCAGCGTGGAGGTGGGACTAGCGGATAGCTCCTACAATGAGCAGTTCTTC.

The chain carries TRBV18 and TRBJ2-7, with D possibly TRBD1 on 5 matching bases. The germline V gene encodes CDR1 KGHSH and CDR2 LQKENI. V was clipped by 2 bases and J by 7 bases, with 15 bases between them. CDR3 size: 14 residues. CDR3 sequence (DNA): TGTGCCAGCTCACCAGCACAGGTTGGAGAGGAGCAGTACTTC. Translating gives CASSPAQVGEEQYF.

This clone came up once. The chain couples TRBV4-1 to TRBJ2-7; possibly TRBD1 for D (6 bases). Trimming pared 0 bases from V and 0 bases from J, leaving 9 bases between. The CDR3 length is 15 residues. Germline loops: CDR1 MGHRA, CDR2 YSYEKL. The CDR3 nucleotides read TGCGCCAGCAGCCAAGATTACAGGGCCTCCTACGAGCAGTACTTC. Its protein is CASSQDYRASYEQYF.

The chain has TRBV6-5 and TRBJ2-7; TRBD1 is a possible D gene (5 bases). This CDR3 is built from 14 residues. V dropped 2 bases and J dropped 6 bases, with 14 bases sitting between them. From germline, CDR1 is MNHEY and CDR2 SVGAGI. DNA of the CDR3: TGTGCCAGCAGTTACCCCAGGGAAACGGCCGAGCAGTACTTC. Amino acid sequence: CASSYPRETAEQYF.

The J gene is TRBJ2-7, the V gene TRBV27; 7 nucleotides agree with TRBD2. The V gene end was trimmed by 4 bases and the J gene end by 5 bases; junction bases not matched to a gene: 17. The germline V gene has CDR1 MNHEY and CDR2 SMNVEV (reference sequence). The CDR3 is 17 residues long. CDR3: CASSSKPPGGRSDEQYF. The CDR3 bases are TGTGCCAGCAGTTCTAAGCCCCCGGGCGGGAGAAGTGACGAGCAGTACTTC.

This clone was observed a handful of times. The V call is TRBV7-9, the J call TRBJ1-1; unclear D gene. The CDR3 covers 14 residues. Trimming cost V 1 base and J 1 base, with 7 bases left between them. Germline CDR1 reads SEHNR; CDR2 reads FQNEAQ (reference sequence). This CDR3 reads CASSLGQPNTEAFF. The DNA of the CDR3 is TGTGCCAGCAGCTTAGGACAACCGAACACTGAAGCTTTCTTT.

V usage is TRBV7-2 and J usage is TRBJ1-3; D unresolved. Trimming removed 2 bases from V and 0 bases from J, with 14 bases in between. Germline loops: CDR1 SGHTA, CDR2 FQGNSA. The CDR3 has 17 residues. CDR3 in amino acids: CASSLFGRSYSGNTIYF. The CDR3 bases are TGTGCCAGCAGCTTATTTGGGAGGAGCTACTCTGGAAACACCATATATTTT.

The chain couples TRBV19 to TRBJ2-3, with 7 positions matching TRBD1. The CDR3 consists of 17 residues. Trimming cost V 5 bases and J 3 bases; bases outside gene matches: 14. The germline V gene encodes CDR1 LNHDA and CDR2 SQIVND (reference sequence). CDR3 nucleotides: TGTGCCAGTAGTTCCGGTTGGAGAGGGGGCGCGACAGATACGCAGTATTTT. Translating it yields CASSSGWRGGATDTQYF.

The V call is TRBV5-1, the J call TRBJ2-7; the match to TRBD2 covers 12 bases. Germline V CDR1 and CDR2: SGHRS, YFSETQ. The CDR3 covers 15 residues. The V and J ends lost 0 bases and 2 bases, in that order; junction bases with no gene match: 0. The CDR3 is CASSLGLAGAYEQYF. The DNA of the CDR3 is TGCGCCAGCAGCTTGGGACTAGCGGGAGCCTACGAGCAGTACTTC.

The chain employs TRBV13 and TRBJ2-7; D not resolved. Trimming pared 4 bases from V and 1 base from J, leaving 5 bases between. The germline CDR1 and CDR2 sequences are PRHDT and FYEKMQ (reference sequence). The CDR3 covers 12 residues. CDR3 DNA sequence: TGTGCCAGCAGCTCCTTTTCCTACGAGCAGTACTTC. This translates into CASSSFSYEQYF.

The J gene is TRBJ2-1, the V gene TRBV27, with TRBD2 matching over 8 bases. The junction had 7 bases not matched to a gene; V was cut back by 3 bases and J by 3 bases. The CDR3 consists of 16 residues. Germline V gene data show CDR1 as MNHEY and CDR2 as SMNVEV (reference sequence). The CDR3 sequence: CASSLAGAGGYNEQFF. CDR3 sequence (DNA): TGTGCCAGCAGTTTGGCCGGGGCGGGGGGCTACAATGAGCAGTTCTTC.

The chain combines TRBV5-1 with TRBJ2-2, with D possibly being TRBD1 (5 bases). Germline CDR1 SGHRS, CDR2 YFSETQ. V was pared by 3 bases and J by 4 bases, with 13 bases between. There are 15 residues in the CDR3. The DNA of the CDR3 is TGCGCCAGCAGCTCTGGGGCAATGGCCACCGGGGAGCTGTTTTTT. Its protein is CASSSGAMATGELFF.

The chain employs TRBV5-6 and TRBJ2-5; 9 bases line up with TRBD1. The germline gives CDR1 SGHDT, CDR2 YYEEEE. V lost 4 bases to trimming and J lost 2 bases; unmatched junction nucleotides: 6. The CDR3 contains 15 residues. Here the CDR3 reads CASSLGQGFQETQYF. CDR3 nucleotides: TGTGCCAGCAGCCTCGGACAGGGGTTTCAAGAGACCCAGTACTTC.

The chain carries TRBV5-1 and TRBJ2-5; 9 bases align to TRBD2. CDR1 is SGHRS, CDR2 YFSETQ, per germline. Trimming removed 4 bases from V and 3 bases from J; junction bases left unmatched: 10. The CDR3 consists of 16 residues. In nucleotides, the CDR3 is TGCGCCAGCAGCCGACTTAGTCTAGCGGGGAAAGAGACCCAGTACTTC. Translated, it gives CASSRLSLAGKETQYF. The variable domain in full, completed from reference TRBV5-1 and TRBJ2-5, reads KAGVTQTPRYLIKTRGQQVTLSCSPISGHRSVSWYQQTPGQGLQFLFEYFSETQRNKGNFPGRFSGRQFSNSRSEMNVSTLELGDSALYLCASSRLSLAGKETQYFGPGTRLLVL.

The chain uses TRBV11-3 and TRBJ2-1; 7 nucleotides agree with TRBD2. V gave up 5 bases and J gave up 5 bases; unmatched junction bases: 12. The CDR3 runs to 16 residues. CDR1 SGHNT and CDR2 YENEEA come from the germline V gene. DNA of the CDR3: TGTGCCAGCAGCCATCCTTCGGGGGAGGGAAACAATGAGCAGTTCTTC. Its translation: CASSHPSGEGNNEQFF.

V usage is TRBV5-1 and J usage is TRBJ1-1; 9 bases match TRBD1. V lost 0 bases, J lost 10 bases, and 7 bases stayed unmatched. This CDR3 spans 14 amino acids. Germline lookup yields CDR1 SGHRS and CDR2 YFSETQ. CDR3 loop: CASSLAGTGSSAFF. CDR3 in DNA: TGCGCCAGCAGCTTGGCCGGGACAGGGAGTTCAGCTTTCTTT.

The chain has TRBV5-4 and TRBJ2-7; TRBD2 matches 13 bases. The CDR3 consists of 15 residues. The germline V gene encodes CDR1 SGHNT and CDR2 YYREEE (reference sequence). Germline trimming cut 4 bases from V and 6 bases from J; bases unmatched to any gene: 7. Here the CDR3 DNA reads TGTGCCAGCAGCCCGGCTACTAGCGGGAGGGGCGAGCAGTACTTC. Protein product: CASSPATSGRGEQYF.